This T cell receptor (beta chain) was retrieved from a study of T cell repertoires in cytomegalovirus infection. The wider study: The authors used CMV epitopes that were HLA-C-restricted (recently identified) and HLA-B-restricted (well studied). Public TCR beta signatures marked donors with CMV infection and the matching HLA.

The V gene lost 4 bases and the J gene lost 0 bases, with 17 bases spanning the gap. This CDR3 contains 17 residues. Germline lookup yields CDR1 MNHEY and CDR2 SVGEGT. Study-wide findings and caveats: The ex vivo response was dominated by HLA-C-restricted CMV-specific TCR beta clonotypes.

TCRdb fed the reads into MiXCR, producing one record per CDR3 protein. The sample has 50,000 to 55,000 distinct CDR3 sequences; more than 15% are singletons. This clonotype has ten or more counts. Its target is unknown. V gene TRBV6-2 or TRBV6-3 combines with J gene TRBJ2-3; D unclear. The clonotype comes from a human donor in good health (CMV status not recorded). Some clones in this sample may be carry-over from other donors' samples. Sequences were derived from CD8+ T cells from cultured PBMCs, sampled from culture after CMV antigen stimulation. CDR3 protein: CASSCLSCGASTDTQYF. CDR3 nucleotides: TGTGCCAGCAGTTGCCTCTCTTGCGGTGCTAGCACAGATACGCAGTATTTT.